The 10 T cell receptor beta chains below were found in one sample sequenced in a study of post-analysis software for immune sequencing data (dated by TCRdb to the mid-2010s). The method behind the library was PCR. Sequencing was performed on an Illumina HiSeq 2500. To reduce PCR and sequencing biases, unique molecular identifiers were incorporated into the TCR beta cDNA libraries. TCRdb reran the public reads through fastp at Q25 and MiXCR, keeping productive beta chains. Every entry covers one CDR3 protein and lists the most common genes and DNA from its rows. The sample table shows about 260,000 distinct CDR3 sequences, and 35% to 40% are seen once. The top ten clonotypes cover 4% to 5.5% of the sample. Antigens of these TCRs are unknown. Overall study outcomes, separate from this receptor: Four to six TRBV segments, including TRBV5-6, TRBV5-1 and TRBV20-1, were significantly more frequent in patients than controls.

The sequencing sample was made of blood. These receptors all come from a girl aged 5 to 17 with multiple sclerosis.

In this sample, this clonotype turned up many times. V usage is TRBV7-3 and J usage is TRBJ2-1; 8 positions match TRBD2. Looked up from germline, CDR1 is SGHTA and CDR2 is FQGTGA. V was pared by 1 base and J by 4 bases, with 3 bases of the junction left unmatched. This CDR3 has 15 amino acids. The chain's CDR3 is CASSLIVAGYNEQFF. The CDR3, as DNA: TGTGCCAGCAGCTTAATAGTAGCGGGATACAATGAGCAGTTCTTC.

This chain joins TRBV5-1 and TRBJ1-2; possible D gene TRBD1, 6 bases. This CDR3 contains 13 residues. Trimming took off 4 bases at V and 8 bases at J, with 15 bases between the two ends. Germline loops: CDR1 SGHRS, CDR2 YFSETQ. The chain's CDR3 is CASSITGRWGYTF. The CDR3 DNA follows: TGCGCCAGCAGCATAACAGGGAGGTGGGGCTACACCTTC.

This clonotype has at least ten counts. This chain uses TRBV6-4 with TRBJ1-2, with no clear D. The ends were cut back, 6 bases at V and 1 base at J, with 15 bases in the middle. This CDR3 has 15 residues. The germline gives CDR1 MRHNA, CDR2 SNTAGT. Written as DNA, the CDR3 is TGTGCCAGCAGCCCCACAGTCAGTTTTAACTATGGCTACACCTTC. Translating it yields CASSPTVSFNYGYTF.

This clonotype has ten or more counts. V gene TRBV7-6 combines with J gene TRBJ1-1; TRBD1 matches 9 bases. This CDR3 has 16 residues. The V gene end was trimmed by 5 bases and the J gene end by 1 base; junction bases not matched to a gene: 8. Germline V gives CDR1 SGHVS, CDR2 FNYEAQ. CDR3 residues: CASSQLRTGANTEAFF. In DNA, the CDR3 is TGTGCCAGCAGCCAACTTAGGACAGGGGCGAACACTGAAGCTTTCTTT.

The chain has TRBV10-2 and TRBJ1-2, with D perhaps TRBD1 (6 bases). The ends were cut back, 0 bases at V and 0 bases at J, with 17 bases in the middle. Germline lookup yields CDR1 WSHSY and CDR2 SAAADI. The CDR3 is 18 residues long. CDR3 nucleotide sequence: TGCGCCAGCAGTGAGTCGAGGGGGATTCGGAGGACTAACTATGGCTACACCTTC. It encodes CASSESRGIRRTNYGYTF.

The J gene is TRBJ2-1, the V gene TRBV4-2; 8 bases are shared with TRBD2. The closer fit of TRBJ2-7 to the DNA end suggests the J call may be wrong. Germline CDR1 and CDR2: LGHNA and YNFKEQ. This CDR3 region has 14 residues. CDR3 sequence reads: CASSQGLANHEQYF. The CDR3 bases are TGTGCCAGCAGCCAAGGACTAGCGAACCACGAGCAGTACTTC.

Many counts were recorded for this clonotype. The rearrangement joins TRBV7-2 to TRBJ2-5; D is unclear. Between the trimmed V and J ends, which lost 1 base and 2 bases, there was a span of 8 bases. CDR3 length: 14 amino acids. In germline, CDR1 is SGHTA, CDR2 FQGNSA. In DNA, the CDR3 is TGTGCCAGCAGCTTAGTCCCCCCACAAGAGACCCAGTACTTC. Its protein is CASSLVPPQETQYF.

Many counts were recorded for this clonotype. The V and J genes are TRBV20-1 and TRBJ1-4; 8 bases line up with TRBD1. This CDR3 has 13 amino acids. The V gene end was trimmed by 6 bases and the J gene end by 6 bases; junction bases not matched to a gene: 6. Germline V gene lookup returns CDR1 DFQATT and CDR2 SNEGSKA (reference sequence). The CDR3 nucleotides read TGCAGTGCCCCGACAGGGGCCGATGAAAAACTGTTTTTT. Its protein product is CSAPTGADEKLFF.

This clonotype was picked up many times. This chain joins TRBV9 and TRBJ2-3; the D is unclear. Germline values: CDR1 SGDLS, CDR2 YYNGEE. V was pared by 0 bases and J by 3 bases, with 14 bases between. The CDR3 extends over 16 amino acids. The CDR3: CASSVGPGPPTDTQYF. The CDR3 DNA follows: TGTGCCAGCAGCGTAGGCCCCGGACCCCCGACAGATACGCAGTATTTT.

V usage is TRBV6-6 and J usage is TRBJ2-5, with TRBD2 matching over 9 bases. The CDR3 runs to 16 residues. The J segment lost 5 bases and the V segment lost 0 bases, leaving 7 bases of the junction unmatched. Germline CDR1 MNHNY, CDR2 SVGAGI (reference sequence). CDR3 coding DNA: TGTGCCAGCAGTTACTCGAGTAGCGGGGGCCGGGAGACCCAGTACTTC. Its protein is CASSYSSSGGRETQYF.